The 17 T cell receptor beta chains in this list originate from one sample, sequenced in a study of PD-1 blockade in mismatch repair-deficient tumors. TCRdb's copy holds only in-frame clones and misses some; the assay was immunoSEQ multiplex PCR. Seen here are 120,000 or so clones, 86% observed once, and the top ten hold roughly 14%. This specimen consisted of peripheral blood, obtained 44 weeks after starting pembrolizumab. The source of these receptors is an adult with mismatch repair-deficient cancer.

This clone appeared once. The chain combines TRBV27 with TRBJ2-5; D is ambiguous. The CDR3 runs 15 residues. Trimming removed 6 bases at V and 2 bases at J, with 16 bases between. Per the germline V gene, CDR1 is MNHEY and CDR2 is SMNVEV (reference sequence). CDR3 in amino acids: CASRLFAGLQETQYF. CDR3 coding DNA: TGTGCCAGCAGACTATTTGCCGGGCTACAAGAGACCCAGTACTTC.

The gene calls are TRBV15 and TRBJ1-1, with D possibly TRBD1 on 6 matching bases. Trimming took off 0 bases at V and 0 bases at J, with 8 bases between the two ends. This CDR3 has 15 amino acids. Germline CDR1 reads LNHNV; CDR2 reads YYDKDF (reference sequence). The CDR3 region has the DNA TGTGCCACCAGCAGAGATCGGGACATGAACACTGAAGCTTTCTTT. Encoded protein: CATSRDRDMNTEAFF.

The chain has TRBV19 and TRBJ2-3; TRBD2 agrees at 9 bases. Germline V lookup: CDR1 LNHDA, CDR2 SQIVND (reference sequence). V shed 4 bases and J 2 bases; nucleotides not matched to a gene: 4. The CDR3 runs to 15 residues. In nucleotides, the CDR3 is TGTGCCAGTAGTACACTAGCGGGTATCACAGATACGCAGTATTTT. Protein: CASSTLAGITDTQYF.

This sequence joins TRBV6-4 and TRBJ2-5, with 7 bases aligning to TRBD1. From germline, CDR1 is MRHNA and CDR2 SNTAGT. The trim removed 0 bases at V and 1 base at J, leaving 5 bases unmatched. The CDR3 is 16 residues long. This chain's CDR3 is CASSDSGRQGQETQYF. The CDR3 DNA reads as TGTGCCAGCAGTGACTCAGGACGACAGGGCCAAGAGACCCAGTACTTC.

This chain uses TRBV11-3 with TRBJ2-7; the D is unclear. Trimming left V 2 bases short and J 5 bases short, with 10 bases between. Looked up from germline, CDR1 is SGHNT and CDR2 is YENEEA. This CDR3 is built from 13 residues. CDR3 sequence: CASSLRKAHEQYF. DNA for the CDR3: TGTGCCAGCAGCTTAAGAAAAGCGCACGAGCAGTACTTC. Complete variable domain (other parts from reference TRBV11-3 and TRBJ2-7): EAGVVQSPRYKIIEKKQPVAFWCNPISGHNTLYWYLQNLGQGPELLIRYENEEAVDDSQLPKDRFSAERLKGVDSTLKIQPAELGDSAVYLCASSLRKAHEQYFGPGTRLTVT.

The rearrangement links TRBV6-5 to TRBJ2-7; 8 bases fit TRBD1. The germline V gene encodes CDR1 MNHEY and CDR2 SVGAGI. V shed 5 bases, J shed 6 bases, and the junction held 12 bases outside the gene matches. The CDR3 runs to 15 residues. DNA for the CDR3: TGTGCCAGCAGTACTACCCGGGACAGGAGTCTCGAGCAGTACTTC. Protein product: CASSTTRDRSLEQYF.

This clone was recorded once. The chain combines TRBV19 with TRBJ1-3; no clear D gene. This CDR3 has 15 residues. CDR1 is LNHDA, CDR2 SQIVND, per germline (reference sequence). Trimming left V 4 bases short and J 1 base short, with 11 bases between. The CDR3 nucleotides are TGTGCCAGTAGTACGCAGATCTCATCTGGAAACACCATATATTTT. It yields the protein CASSTQISSGNTIYF.

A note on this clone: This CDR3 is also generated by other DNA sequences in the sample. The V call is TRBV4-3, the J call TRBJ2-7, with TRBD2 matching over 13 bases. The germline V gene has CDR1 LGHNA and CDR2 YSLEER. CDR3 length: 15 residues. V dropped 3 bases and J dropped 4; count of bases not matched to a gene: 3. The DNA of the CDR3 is TGCGCCAGCAGCCAGGGGACTAGCGGGACTTACGAGCAGTACTTC. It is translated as CASSQGTSGTYEQYF.

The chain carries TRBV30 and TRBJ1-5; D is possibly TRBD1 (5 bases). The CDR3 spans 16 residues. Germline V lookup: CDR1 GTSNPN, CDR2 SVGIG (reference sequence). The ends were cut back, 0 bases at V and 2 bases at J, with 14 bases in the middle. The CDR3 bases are TGTGCCTGGAGTGTAAACCGGGACTGGGGCAATCAGCCCCAGCATTTT. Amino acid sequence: CAWSVNRDWGNQPQHF.

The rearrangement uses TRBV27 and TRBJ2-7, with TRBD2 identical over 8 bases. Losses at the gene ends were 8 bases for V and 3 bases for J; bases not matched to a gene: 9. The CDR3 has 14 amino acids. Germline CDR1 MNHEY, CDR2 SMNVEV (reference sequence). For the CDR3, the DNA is TGTGCCAGCGGCCTAGCGGGTCCAGGCTACGAGCAGTACTTC. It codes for CASGLAGPGYEQYF.

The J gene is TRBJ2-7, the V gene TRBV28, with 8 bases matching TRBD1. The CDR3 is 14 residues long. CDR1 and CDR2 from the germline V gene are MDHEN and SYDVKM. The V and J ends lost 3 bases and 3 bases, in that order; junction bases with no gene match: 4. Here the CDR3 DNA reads TGTGCCAGCAGTTTGGCAGGGGGCTACTACGAGCAGTACTTC. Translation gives CASSLAGGYYEQYF. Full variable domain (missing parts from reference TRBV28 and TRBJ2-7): DVKVTQSSRYLVKRTGEKVFLECVQDMDHENMFWYRQDPGLGLRLIYFSYDVKMKEKGDIPEGYSVSREKKERFSLILESASTNQTSMYLCASSLAGGYYEQYFGPGTRLTVT.

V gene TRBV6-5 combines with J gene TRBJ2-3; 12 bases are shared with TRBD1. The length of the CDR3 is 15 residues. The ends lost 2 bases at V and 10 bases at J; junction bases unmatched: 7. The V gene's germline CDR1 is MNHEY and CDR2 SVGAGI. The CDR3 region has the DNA TGTGCCAGCAGTTACGTTGGGACAGGGGGCGGTTCGCAGTATTTT. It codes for CASSYVGTGGGSQYF.

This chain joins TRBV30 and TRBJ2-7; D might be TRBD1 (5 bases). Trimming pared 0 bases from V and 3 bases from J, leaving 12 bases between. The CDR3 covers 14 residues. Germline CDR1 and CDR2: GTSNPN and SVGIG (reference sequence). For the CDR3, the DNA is TGTGCCTGGAGTGTAGGGGTACGCTACTACGAGCAGTACTTC. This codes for CAWSVGVRYYEQYF.

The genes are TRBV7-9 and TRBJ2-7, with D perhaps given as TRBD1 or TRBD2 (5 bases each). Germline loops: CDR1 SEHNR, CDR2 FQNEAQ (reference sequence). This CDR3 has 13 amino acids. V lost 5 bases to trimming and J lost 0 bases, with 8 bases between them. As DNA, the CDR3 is TGTGCCAGCAGCCCCGGGGCCTCCTACGAGCAGTACTTC. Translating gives CASSPGASYEQYF. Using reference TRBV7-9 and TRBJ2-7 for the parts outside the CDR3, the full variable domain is DTGVSQNPRHKITKRGQNVTFRCDPISEHNRLYWYRQTLGQGPEFLTYFQNEAQLEKSRLLSDRFSAERPKGSFSTLEIQRTEQGDSAMYLCASSPGASYEQYFGPGTRLTVT.

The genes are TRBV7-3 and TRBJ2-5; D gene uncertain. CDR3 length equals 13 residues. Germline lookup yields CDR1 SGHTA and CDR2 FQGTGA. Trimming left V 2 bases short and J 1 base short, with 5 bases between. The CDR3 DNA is TGTGCCAGCAGCTTACTAGGCCAAGAGACCCAGTACTTC. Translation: CASSLLGQETQYF.

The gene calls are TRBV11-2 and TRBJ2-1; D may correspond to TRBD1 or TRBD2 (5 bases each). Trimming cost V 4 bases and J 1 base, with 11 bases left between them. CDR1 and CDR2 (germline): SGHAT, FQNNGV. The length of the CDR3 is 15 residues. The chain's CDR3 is CASSSGTVSYNEQFF. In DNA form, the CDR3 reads TGTGCCAGCAGCTCCGGGACGGTTTCCTACAATGAGCAGTTCTTC.

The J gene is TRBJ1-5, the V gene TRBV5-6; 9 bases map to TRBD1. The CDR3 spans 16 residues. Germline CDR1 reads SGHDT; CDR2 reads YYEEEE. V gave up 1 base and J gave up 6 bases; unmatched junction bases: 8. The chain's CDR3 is CASSLRSTGGSQPQHF. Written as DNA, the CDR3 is TGTGCCAGCAGCTTGCGGAGTACAGGGGGCTCTCAGCCCCAGCATTTT. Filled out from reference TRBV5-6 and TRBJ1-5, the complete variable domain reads DAGVTQSPTHLIKTRGQQVTLRCSPKSGHDTVSWYQQALGQGPQFIFQYYEEEERQRGNFPDRFSGHQFPNYSSELNVNALLLGDSALYLCASSLRSTGGSQPQHFGDGTRLSIL.